These 9 T cell receptor beta chains were sequenced from one sample in a study of beta chain features in type 1 diabetes. Expressed TCRB transcripts were sequenced, since all the RNA that had been isolated was reverse transcribed. Assay used: immunoSEQ multiplex PCR; TCRdb lists only in-frame clones, some missing. The sample includes 200,000 to 250,000 clones, 13% to 15% seen only once; the top ten take roughly 0.028%. What was sequenced was naive CD4+ T cells from blood. These TCRs come from a woman between 35 and 50 years old in good health.

The J gene is TRBJ1-1, the V gene TRBV5-1; no firm D call. V lost 4 bases, J lost 4 bases, and 11 bases lay in between. The CDR3 has 13 amino acids. CDR1 SGHRS and CDR2 YFSETQ come from the germline V gene. CDR3 residues: CASSPMGSTEAFF. CDR3 nucleotides: TGCGCCAGCAGCCCAATGGGGAGCACTGAAGCTTTCTTT. The entire variable domain, with the rest obtained from reference TRBV5-1 and TRBJ1-1, is as follows: KAGVTQTPRYLIKTRGQQVTLSCSPISGHRSVSWYQQTPGQGLQFLFEYFSETQRNKGNFPGRFSGRQFSNSRSEMNVSTLELGDSALYLCASSPMGSTEAFFGQGTRLTVV.

This clone was counted a few times. The chain carries TRBV6-6 and TRBJ2-7; TRBD1 is a possible D gene (6 bases). The CDR3 contains 12 residues. Trimming took off 7 bases at V and 5 bases at J, with 12 bases between the two ends. Germline assignment: CDR1 MNHNY and CDR2 SVGAGI (reference sequence). The CDR3 is CASTPRGNEQYF. The CDR3 DNA reads TGTGCCAGCACCCCGAGGGGGAACGAGCAGTACTTC.

The rearrangement links TRBV13 to TRBJ2-5; 10 nucleotides align to TRBD1. There are 15 residues in the CDR3. The germline V gene has CDR1 PRHDT and CDR2 FYEKMQ (reference sequence). J gave up 4 bases and V 0 bases, and 2 bases lay outside the gene matches. For the CDR3, the DNA is TGTGCCAGCAGCTTAGGGACAGGGGGCGGAGAGACCCAGTACTTC. This translates into CASSLGTGGGETQYF.

This sequence joins TRBV6-6 and TRBJ1-2; a possible D gene is TRBD1 (5 bases). Germline CDR1 and CDR2: MNHNY and SVGAGI (reference sequence). Between the trimmed V and J ends, which lost 0 bases and 4 bases, there was a span of 12 bases. CDR3 length equals 15 residues. Here the CDR3 reads CASSYSTGGGYGYTF. The CDR3 DNA is TGTGCCAGCAGTTACTCGACGGGGGGAGGCTATGGCTACACCTTC.

Only one count was recorded for this clone. The chain recombines TRBV2 with TRBJ1-3, with D tentatively TRBD1 (6 bases). The V gene lost 3 bases and the J gene lost 4 bases, with 7 bases spanning the gap. The germline gives CDR1 SNHLY, CDR2 FYNNEI. The CDR3 has 13 residues. The CDR3 sequence is CASSEDSGNTIYF. For the CDR3, the DNA is TGTGCCAGCAGTGAGGACAGCGGAAACACCATATATTTT.

The chain couples TRBV4-1 to TRBJ2-1, with unresolved D. Germline loops: CDR1 MGHRA, CDR2 YSYEKL. Between the trimmed V and J ends, which lost 3 bases and 15 bases, there was a span of 12 bases. The CDR3 is made up of 11 amino acids. The DNA of the CDR3 is TGCGCCAGCAGCCACCTTCCTTGGCTGTTCTTC. This translates into CASSHLPWLFF.

The genes are TRBV20-1 and TRBJ1-2, with D perhaps matching TRBD1 (5 bases). The V end was cut by 5 bases, the J end by 9 bases, with 13 bases between. This CDR3 comprises 11 residues. Germline V lookup: CDR1 DFQATT, CDR2 SNEGSKA (reference sequence). CDR3 nucleotide sequence: TGCAGTGCTCGGACAACATTAAGCTACACCTTC. Translation: CSARTTLSYTF.

V usage is TRBV19 and J usage is TRBJ1-2; maybe TRBD1 (6 bases). The V end was cut by 6 bases, the J end by 8 bases, with 16 bases between. The CDR3 totals 13 residues. CDR1 and CDR2 (germline): LNHDA, SQIVND (reference sequence). The CDR3 reads CASSSQQGIGYTF. The CDR3 nucleotides read TGTGCCAGTAGCTCACAACAGGGTATCGGCTACACCTTC. The full variable domain, rest sourced from reference TRBV19 and TRBJ1-2, is DGGITQSPKYLFRKEGQNVTLSCEQNLNHDAMYWYRQDPGQGLRLIYYSQIVNDFQKGDIAEGYSVSREKKESFPLTVTSAQKNPTAFYLCASSSQQGIGYTFGSGTRLTVV.

The genes are TRBV6-1 and TRBJ1-5; 7 positions agree with TRBD1. The CDR3 has 15 amino acids. Germline loops: CDR1 MNHNS, CDR2 SASEGT. The V and J ends lost 11 bases and 3 bases, in that order; junction bases with no gene match: 13. The DNA of the CDR3 is TGTGCCGCCTCTGACAGGGTGGGGCCCAATCAGCCCCAGCATTTT. It encodes CAASDRVGPNQPQHF.